The clone carrying this T cell receptor (beta chain) occurred many times. Its antigen remains unidentified. CDR3 length: 15 residues. The germline V gene has CDR1 LNHDA and CDR2 SQIVND (reference sequence). Trimming took off 5 bases at V and 1 base at J, with 14 bases between the two ends. This record comes from a study of Graves' ophthalmopathy and Graves' hyperthyroidism. Study-wide results and caveats: Blood samples also showed most expanded thyroid clonotypes exceeding 0.001 frequency. A 13-signature model separated ophthalmopathy from stable hyperthyroidism, reaching around 89% sensitivity and around 83% specificity cross-validated. For predicting ophthalmopathy progression, the model had about 66% sensitivity and roughly 77% specificity.

None of the included patients had other autoimmune diseases, uncontrolled infections, pregnancy or lactation, as these led to exclusion. As the template, RNA transcripts were used to amplify TCR beta CDR3 regions. A first-round RT-PCR used HTBI primers, followed by a second-round multiplex PCR. MiXCR was run by TCRdb on the multiplex PCR reads, yielding one entry per CDR3 protein. The sample shows some 350,000 distinct CDR3 sequences, about 15% of them seen only once. The sample comprised peripheral blood. The gene calls are TRBV19 and TRBJ1-1; a weak D match, TRBD1 (5 bases). This sequence originates from an adult woman with stable Graves' hyperthyroidism. The CDR3 sequence is CASSLRGARNTEAFF. The CDR3 nucleotides read TGTGCCAGTAGTTTAAGGGGTGCCAGGAACACTGAAGCTTTCTTT.